Listed here are 21 T cell receptor beta chains from one sample, sequenced in a study of shared clonotypes between healthy human individuals. Clones were sequenced by immunoSEQ multiplex PCR, and TCRdb holds only the in-frame ones, with some missing. The repertoire holds over a million clones, with approximately 97% as singletons. Specimen: naive CD4+ T cells sorted from blood. As to subset: CD45RA+ positively selected. The receptors stem from a young man in good health.

The V gene is TRBV28, the J gene TRBJ1-5; D possibly corresponds to TRBD1 (5 bases). Between the trimmed V and J ends, which lost 8 bases and 4 bases, there was a span of 12 bases. The CDR3 contains 13 residues. From germline, CDR1 is MDHEN and CDR2 SYDVKM. CDR3 in amino acids: CASWGPNNQPQHF. For the CDR3, the DNA is TGTGCCAGCTGGGGCCCGAATAATCAGCCCCAGCATTTT.

CDR3 sequence: CASSAGEGQGTLGQYF. The CDR3 nucleotides read TGTGCCAGCAGCGCCGGGGAGGGACAGGGGACTTTGGGGCAGTACTTC. The gene calls are TRBV9 and TRBJ2-7; 10 bases fit TRBD1. From germline, CDR1 is SGDLS and CDR2 YYNGEE. The trim removed 3 bases at V and 9 bases at J, leaving 15 bases unmatched. The CDR3 has 16 residues.

V gene TRBV11-1 combines with J gene TRBJ1-2; TRBD1 matches 8 bases. After removal of 1 base from V and 7 bases from J, the junction contained 8 bases not matched to a gene. From germline, CDR1 is SGHAT and CDR2 FQDESV (reference sequence). This CDR3 spans 15 amino acids. CDR3 bases: TGTGCCAGCAGCTTAGAACCAGGGGGCGCGTTTGGCTACACCTTC. Protein product: CASSLEPGGAFGYTF. Filled out from reference TRBV11-1 and TRBJ1-2, the complete variable domain reads EAEVAQSPRYKITEKSQAVAFWCDPISGHATLYWYRQILGQGPELLVQFQDESVVDDSQLPKDRFSAERLKGVDSTLKIQPAELGDSAMYLCASSLEPGGAFGYTFGSGTRLTVV.

The chain links TRBV6-5 to TRBJ1-2; the D gene is possibly TRBD1 (6 bases). The germline gives CDR1 MNHEY, CDR2 SVGAGI. The CDR3 extends over 14 amino acids. V was trimmed by 2 bases and J by 5 bases, leaving 12 bases between them. CDR3: CASSYLGQYYGYTF. Written as DNA, the CDR3 is TGTGCCAGCAGTTACCTCGGACAGTATTATGGCTACACCTTC.

The J gene is TRBJ2-7, the V gene TRBV9, with 10 bases fitting TRBD2. The CDR3 consists of 14 residues. V lost 4 bases to trimming and J lost 2 bases; unmatched junction nucleotides: 3. The germline V gene encodes CDR1 SGDLS and CDR2 YYNGEE. DNA for the CDR3: TGTGCCAGCAGCCCACTAGCGGGACCCTACGAGCAGTACTTC. Translation gives CASSPLAGPYEQYF.

The chain employs TRBV7-3 and TRBJ2-1, with a weak D call TRBD2 (6 bases). V lost 5 bases and J 8 bases, leaving 22 bases between the germline ends. The germline V gene has CDR1 SGHTA and CDR2 FQGTGA. The CDR3 contains 16 residues. In DNA form, the CDR3 reads TGTGCCAGCAGCGCTAGCGTGGGAGGTCTATCTTATGAGCAGTTCTTC. It translates to CASSASVGGLSYEQFF.

Turning to this clone: The same CDR3 also results from other DNA sequences found in this sample. The genes are TRBV9 and TRBJ2-2; TRBD1 is a possible D gene (5 bases). The CDR3 sequence is 14 residues long. The V end lost 2 bases, the J end lost 4 bases, and 9 bases lay between the germline ends. CDR1 is SGDLS and CDR2 is YYNGEE in the germline V gene. DNA of the CDR3: TGTGCCAGCAGCGTCCAGGGCGCCACCGGGGAGCTGTTTTTT. Its protein is CASSVQGATGELFF.

The chain has TRBV7-3 and TRBJ2-1, with 8 positions matching TRBD2. In germline, CDR1 is SGHTA, CDR2 FQGTGA. There are 16 residues in the CDR3. The V and J ends lost 4 bases and 7 bases, in that order; junction bases with no gene match: 12. The CDR3 region is CASSSSSGTRINEQFF. CDR3 coding DNA: TGTGCCAGCAGCTCCTCCTCCGGGACTAGGATAAATGAGCAGTTCTTC.

The rearrangement links TRBV30 to TRBJ1-2, with 10 bases aligning to TRBD1. V dropped 2 bases and J dropped 8; count of bases not matched to a gene: 5. Germline V gene data show CDR1 as GTSNPN and CDR2 as SVGIG (reference sequence). The CDR3 consists of 13 residues. The CDR3 spells CAWSRDRGLGYTF. The CDR3, as DNA: TGTGCCTGGAGTCGAGACAGGGGGCTCGGCTACACCTTC.

In this sample, this clone turned up a few times. This chain joins TRBV19 and TRBJ2-7, with D perhaps being TRBD1 or TRBD2 (5 bases each). V was trimmed by 6 bases and J by 3 bases, leaving 12 bases between them. The CDR3 runs 13 residues. Germline CDR1 and CDR2: LNHDA and SQIVND (reference sequence). CDR3 sequence reads: CASSDTRGYEQYF. The CDR3 DNA sequence: TGTGCCAGTAGCGATACTAGGGGCTACGAGCAGTACTTC.

The V gene is TRBV7-1, the J gene TRBJ2-7; a weak D match, TRBD2 (6 bases). TRBV7-1 is an ORF; its function is uncertain. This CDR3 comprises 16 residues. The V end was cut by 4 bases, the J end by 3 bases, with 19 bases between. This chain's CDR3 is CASSLRLAGSIYEQYF. In nucleotides, the CDR3 is TGTGCCAGCAGCTTACGATTGGCGGGATCCATCTACGAGCAGTACTTC.

This chain uses TRBV5-1 with TRBJ2-5, with unresolved D. This CDR3 region has 15 residues. Germline V gene sequence: CDR1 SGHRS, CDR2 YFSETQ. Trimming pared 0 bases from V and 4 bases from J, leaving 13 bases between. The CDR3 sequence: CASSLEVLGSETQYF. DNA for the CDR3: TGCGCCAGCAGCTTGGAGGTTTTGGGGTCAGAGACCCAGTACTTC.

The chain joins TRBV19 to TRBJ1-3, with 8 positions matching TRBD1. Germline CDR1 LNHDA, CDR2 SQIVND (reference sequence). J gave up 4 bases and V 4 bases, and 9 bases lay outside the gene matches. The CDR3 loop spans 16 amino acids. The CDR3: CASSKLTGTGGNTIYF. The CDR3 bases are TGTGCCAGTAGTAAACTGACCGGGACAGGCGGAAACACCATATATTTT.

The V and J genes are TRBV9 and TRBJ2-3; 12 nucleotides match TRBD2. With V trimmed by 0 bases and J by 6 bases, 14 bases remained unmatched. In germline, CDR1 is SGDLS, CDR2 YYNGEE. This CDR3 contains 19 residues. The CDR3 region has the DNA TGTGCCAGCAGCGTAGACGGGAGGCTAGCGGGAGGGCCAGGGGATACGCAGTATTTT. Amino acid sequence: CASSVDGRLAGGPGDTQYF.

On this clone: Other DNA variants within this sample encode the same CDR3. V usage is TRBV6-6 and J usage is TRBJ2-5, with D unclear. Germline values: CDR1 MNHNY, CDR2 SVGAGI (reference sequence). Deletions cut 2 bases from V and 1 base from J, with 2 bases between. The CDR3 covers 12 residues. Here the CDR3 reads CASSYPQETQYF. The CDR3 DNA reads TGTGCCAGCAGTTACCCCCAAGAGACCCAGTACTTC.

The chain recombines TRBV7-2 with TRBJ2-1; 9 bases match TRBD2. The CDR3 consists of 14 residues. Germline V lookup: CDR1 SGHTA, CDR2 FQGNSA. V shed 2 bases and J 9 bases; nucleotides not matched to a gene: 5. The CDR3 reads CASSLFQREAEQFF. The CDR3 nucleotides read TGTGCCAGCAGCTTATTTCAGCGGGAGGCTGAGCAGTTCTTC. Together with reference TRBV7-2 and TRBJ2-1, the CDR3 gives the full variable domain: GAGVSQSPSNKVTEKGKDVELRCDPISGHTALYWYRQSLGQGLEFLIYFQGNSAPDKSGLPSDRFSAERTGGSVSTLTIQRTQQEDSAVYLCASSLFQREAEQFFGPGTRLTVL.

The chain recombines TRBV27 with TRBJ2-7, with 8 nucleotides matching TRBD1. Per the germline V gene, CDR1 is MNHEY and CDR2 is SMNVEV (reference sequence). V trimming: 2 bases; J trimming: 7 bases; junction bases outside the gene matches: 10. This CDR3 is 15 amino acids long. The CDR3 DNA reads TGTGCCAGCAGTTTAGGCTGGGACAGGTCTGGGGAGCAGTACTTC. This encodes CASSLGWDRSGEQYF.

The chain combines TRBV11-2 with TRBJ1-1; D gene uncertain. CDR3 size: 12 residues. Trimming cost V 10 bases and J 1 base, with 10 bases left between them. The germline V gene has CDR1 SGHAT and CDR2 FQNNGV. CDR3 in DNA: TGTGCCACCGGGAGAGCGAACACTGAAGCTTTCTTT. Amino acids: CATGRANTEAFF.

The rearrangement links TRBV6-6 to TRBJ2-7, with a weak D call TRBD1 (6 bases). The V gene lost 2 bases and the J gene lost 5 bases, with 13 bases spanning the gap. Germline assignment: CDR1 MNHNY and CDR2 SVGAGI (reference sequence). CDR3 length: 14 residues. Written as DNA, the CDR3 is TGTGCCAGCAGTTACCCGGACAGCCGTGACGAGCAGTACTTC. Residues: CASSYPDSRDEQYF.

The DNA of the CDR3 is TGTGCCAGCAGTACGACTAGCCTCCCGGGAGAGACCCAGTACTTC. It yields the protein CASSTTSLPGETQYF. V usage is TRBV27 and J usage is TRBJ2-5; 7 positions match TRBD2. This CDR3 comprises 15 residues. In germline, CDR1 is MNHEY, CDR2 SMNVEV (reference sequence). The trim removed 5 bases at V and 4 bases at J, leaving 10 bases unmatched.

The chain employs TRBV27 and TRBJ2-7, with TRBD1 matching over 8 bases. Germline CDR1 is MNHEY and CDR2 is SMNVEV (reference sequence). This CDR3 is built from 15 residues. V trimming: 4 bases; J trimming: 1 base; junction bases outside the gene matches: 6. For the CDR3, the DNA is TGTGCCAGCAGTTATCGCCGGGACAGGTCCTACGAGCAGTACTTC. Amino acids: CASSYRRDRSYEQYF.